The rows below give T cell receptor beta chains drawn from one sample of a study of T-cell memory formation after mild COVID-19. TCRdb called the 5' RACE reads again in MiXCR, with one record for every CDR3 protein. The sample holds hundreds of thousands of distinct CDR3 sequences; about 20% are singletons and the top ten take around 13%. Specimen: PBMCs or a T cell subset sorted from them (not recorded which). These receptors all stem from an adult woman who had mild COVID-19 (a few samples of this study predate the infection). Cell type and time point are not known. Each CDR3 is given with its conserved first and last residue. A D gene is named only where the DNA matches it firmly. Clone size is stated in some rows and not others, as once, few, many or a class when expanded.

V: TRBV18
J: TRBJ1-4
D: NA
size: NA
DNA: TGTGCCAGCTCACCAACTGGGGCCAGTGAAAAACTGTTTTTT
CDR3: CASSPTGASEKLFF

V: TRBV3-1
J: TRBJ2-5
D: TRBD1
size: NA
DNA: TGTGCCAGCAGCCACGCAGCGGTAGTGGGCAGGGGGATAGGAGAGACCCAGTACTTC
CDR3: CASSHAAVVGRGIGETQYF

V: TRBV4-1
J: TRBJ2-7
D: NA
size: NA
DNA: TGCGCCAGCAGCCGACAGAGCTTGGAGGACGAGCAGTACTTC
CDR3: CASSRQSLEDEQYF

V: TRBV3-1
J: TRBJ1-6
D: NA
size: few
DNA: TGTGCCAGCAGCCAAGGCCAGGGTAATTCACCCCTCCACTTT
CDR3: CASSQGQGNSPLHF

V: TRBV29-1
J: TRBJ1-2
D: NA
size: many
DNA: TGCAGCGTCAGTCCCACAGGGAAAGACTATGGCTACACCTTC
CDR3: CSVSPTGKDYGYTF

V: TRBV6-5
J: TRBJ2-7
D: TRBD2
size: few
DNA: TGTGCCAGCAGTTACTCGGGCGGGAGGGGTTACGAGCAGTACTTC
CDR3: CASSYSGGRGYEQYF

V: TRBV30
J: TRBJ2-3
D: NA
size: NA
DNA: TGTGCCTGGAGCCAGAGGGAGCGGGATACGCAGTATTTT
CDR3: CAWSQRERDTQYF

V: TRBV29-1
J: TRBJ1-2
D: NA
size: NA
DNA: TGCAGCGCCTCCGGGACGGCCAACTATGGCTACACCTTC
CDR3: CSASGTANYGYTF

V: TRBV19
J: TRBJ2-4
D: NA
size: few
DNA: TGTGCCAGTAGTATAGGGGCCCCCGATGGTGGCATTCAGTACTTC
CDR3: CASSIGAPDGGIQYF

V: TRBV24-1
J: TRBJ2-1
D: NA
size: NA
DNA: TGTGCCACCAGTGATCCCCGGGGGCCCAATGAGCAGTTCTTC
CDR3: CATSDPRGPNEQFF

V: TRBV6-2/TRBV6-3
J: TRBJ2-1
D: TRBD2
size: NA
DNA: TGTGCCAGCAGACCTAGCGGGAGAGGGGCCTACAATGAGCAGTTCTTC
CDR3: CASRPSGRGAYNEQFF

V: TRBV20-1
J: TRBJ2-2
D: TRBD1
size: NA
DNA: TGCAGTGCTCCATTTCAGACAGGGGGGCGTGCCGGGGAGCTGTTTTTT
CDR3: CSAPFQTGGRAGELFF

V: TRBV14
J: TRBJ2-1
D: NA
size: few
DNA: TGTGCCAGCAGCCAAGGGCCTAGCAATGAGCAGTTCTTC
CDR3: CASSQGPSNEQFF

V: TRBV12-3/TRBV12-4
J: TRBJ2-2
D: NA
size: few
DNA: TGTGCCAGCAGCGGATCGGTCCATAGAACCGGGGAGCTGTTTTTT
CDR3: CASSGSVHRTGELFF

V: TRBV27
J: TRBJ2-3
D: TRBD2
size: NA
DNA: TGTGCCAGCAGAAGGGGCGGGGGGGCGGTTGGAGATACGCAGTATTTT
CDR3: CASRRGGGAVGDTQYF

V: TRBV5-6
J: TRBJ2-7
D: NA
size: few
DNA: TGTGCCAGCGGTACCTTTGGGGCGGCCTACGAGCAGTACTTC
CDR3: CASGTFGAAYEQYF

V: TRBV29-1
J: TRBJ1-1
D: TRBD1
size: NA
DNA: TGCAGCGTTGAAGACAGGGGGTTGGGCACTGAAGCTTTCTTT
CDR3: CSVEDRGLGTEAFF

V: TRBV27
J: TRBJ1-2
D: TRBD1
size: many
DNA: TGTGCCAGCAGTTTAGGGACAGGGGGCTATGGCTACACCTTC
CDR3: CASSLGTGGYGYTF

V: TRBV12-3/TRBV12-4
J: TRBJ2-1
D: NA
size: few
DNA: TGTGCCAGCACCGGACTTGATGAGCAGTTCTTC
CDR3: CASTGLDEQFF

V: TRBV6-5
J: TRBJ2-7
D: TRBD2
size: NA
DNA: TGTGCCAGCAGTTATCCCTCGGGGGGGGTCTACGAGCAGTACTTC
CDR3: CASSYPSGGVYEQYF

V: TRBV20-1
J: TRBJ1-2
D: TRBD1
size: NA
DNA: TGCAGTGCTCCGGGACAGGGAAACTATGGCTACACCTTC
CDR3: CSAPGQGNYGYTF

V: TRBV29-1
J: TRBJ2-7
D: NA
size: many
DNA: TGCAGCGTTGTAGGGGGGACGGTTTCCTACGAGCAGTACTTC
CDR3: CSVVGGTVSYEQYF

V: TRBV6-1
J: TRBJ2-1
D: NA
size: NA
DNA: TGTGCCAGCAGGGTGACACTCTCCTACAATGAGCAGTTCTTC
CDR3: CASRVTLSYNEQFF

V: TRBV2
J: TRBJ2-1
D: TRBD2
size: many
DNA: TGTGCCAGCAAGACTAGCGGCTTCTACAATGAGCAGTTCTTC
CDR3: CASKTSGFYNEQFF

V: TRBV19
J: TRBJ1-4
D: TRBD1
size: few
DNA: TGTGCCAGTAAGGGGGGACAGACAAGACCAAGGAAGGAAAAACTGTTTTTT
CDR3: CASKGGQTRPRKEKLFF

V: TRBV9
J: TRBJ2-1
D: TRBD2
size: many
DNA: TGTGCCAGCAGCTTCGCACTAGCGGGAGGGCGGAATGAGCAGTTCTTC
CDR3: CASSFALAGGRNEQFF

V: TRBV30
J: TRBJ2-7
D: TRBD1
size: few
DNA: TGTGCCTGGAGTGCTGGGACAGGGGGGACGTACGAGCAGTACTTC
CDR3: CAWSAGTGGTYEQYF

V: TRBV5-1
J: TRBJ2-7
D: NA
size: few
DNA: TGCGCCAGCAGCTCGTCCGTTTACGAGCAGTACTTC
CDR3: CASSSSVYEQYF

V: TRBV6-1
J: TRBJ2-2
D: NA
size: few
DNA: TGTGCCAGCAGTGAAGCGCCACTCCTGGCTCTGGGGAACACCGGGGAGCTGTTTTTT
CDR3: CASSEAPLLALGNTGELFF

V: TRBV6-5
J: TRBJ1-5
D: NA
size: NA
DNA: TGTGCCAGCAGTTACCAAGGGCTGCGGCAGCTAGATGAGCATTTT
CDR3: CASSYQGLRQLDEHF

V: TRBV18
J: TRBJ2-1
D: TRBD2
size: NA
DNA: TGTGCCAGCTCACCATTGACTAGCGGGAGAGATAATGAGCAGTTCTTC
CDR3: CASSPLTSGRDNEQFF

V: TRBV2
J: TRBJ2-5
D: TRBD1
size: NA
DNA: TGTGCCAGCAGTGAAAGGCCAGGGGGTAGAGAGACCCAGTACTTC
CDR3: CASSERPGGRETQYF

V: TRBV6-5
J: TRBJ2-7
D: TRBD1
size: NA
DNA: TGTGCCAGCAGCCGACAGGGGTTTTTCTACGAGCAGTACTTC
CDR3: CASSRQGFFYEQYF

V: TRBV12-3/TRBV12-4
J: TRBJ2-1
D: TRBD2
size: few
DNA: TGTGCCAGCAGTTTCGGACTAGCGGGAGTATGGGTTGAGAATGAGCAGTTCTTC
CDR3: CASSFGLAGVWVENEQFF

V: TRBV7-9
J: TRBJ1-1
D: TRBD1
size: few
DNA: TGTGCCAGCACCCTGGACAGGTTCTTGAACACTGAAGCTTTCTTT
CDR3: CASTLDRFLNTEAFF

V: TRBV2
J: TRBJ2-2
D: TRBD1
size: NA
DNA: TGTGCCAGCAGCCGAGACAGGGTGAACACCGGGGAGCTGTTTTTT
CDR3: CASSRDRVNTGELFF

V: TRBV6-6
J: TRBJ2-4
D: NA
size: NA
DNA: TGTGCCAGCAGTTACTCCACAGGGTTTAACATTCAGTACTTC
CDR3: CASSYSTGFNIQYF

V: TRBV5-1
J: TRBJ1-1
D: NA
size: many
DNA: TGTGCCAGCAGCTTAGGACAGTCGAACACTGAAGCTTTCTTT
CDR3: CASSLGQSNTEAFF

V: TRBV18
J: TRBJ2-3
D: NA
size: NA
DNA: TGTGCCAGCTCACCAATGGAAGATACGCAGTATTTT
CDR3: CASSPMEDTQYF

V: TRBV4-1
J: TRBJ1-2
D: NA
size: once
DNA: TGCGCCAGCAGCCAAGATGGAGGGGCAGCTAACTATGGCTACACCTTC
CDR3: CASSQDGGAANYGYTF

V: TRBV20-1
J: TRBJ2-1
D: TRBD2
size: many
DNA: TGCAGTGCTAGTGGGCTACTAGCGGGAGATCACAATGAGCAGTTCTTC
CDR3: CSASGLLAGDHNEQFF

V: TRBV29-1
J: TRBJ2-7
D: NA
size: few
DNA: TGCAGCGTGTGGGGGGACGGGGACTCCTACGAGCAGTACTTC
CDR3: CSVWGDGDSYEQYF

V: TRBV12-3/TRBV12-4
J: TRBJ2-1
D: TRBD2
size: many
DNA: TGTGCCAGCAGCTTATCTAGCGGGGGATACAATGAGCAGTTCTTC
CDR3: CASSLSSGGYNEQFF

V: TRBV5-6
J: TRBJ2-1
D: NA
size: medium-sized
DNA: TGTGCCAGCAGCTCCGACGGTAGCTACAATGAGCAGTTCTTC
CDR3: CASSSDGSYNEQFF

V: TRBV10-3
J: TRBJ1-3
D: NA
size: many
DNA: TGTGCCATCAGTGACCCCGGAAACACCATATATTTT
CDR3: CAISDPGNTIYF

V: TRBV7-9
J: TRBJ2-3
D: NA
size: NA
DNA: TGTGCCAGCAGCTTGGTTAGCCTGGCGGTGCAAGGGCCGAGCACAGATACGCAGTATTTT
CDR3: CASSLVSLAVQGPSTDTQYF

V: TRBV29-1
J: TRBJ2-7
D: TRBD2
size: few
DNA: TGCAGCGGTCGTAGCGGGACCTACGAGCAGTACTTC
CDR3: CSGRSGTYEQYF

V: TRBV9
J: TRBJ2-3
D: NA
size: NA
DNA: TGTGCCAGCAGCGGGGCCGGGACGCCAAGGCCCGATACGCAGTATTTT
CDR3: CASSGAGTPRPDTQYF

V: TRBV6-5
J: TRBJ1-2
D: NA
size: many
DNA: TGTGCCAGCAGTTACTCATCGGTCGGACTGTTGATCGAAAACGGCTACACCTTC
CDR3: CASSYSSVGLLIENGYTF

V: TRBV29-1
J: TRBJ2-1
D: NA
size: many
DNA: TGCAGCGGGGGGGGACAGGCGCCTTATGAGCAGTTCTTC
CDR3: CSGGGQAPYEQFF

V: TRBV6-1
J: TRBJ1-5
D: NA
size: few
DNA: TGTGCCAGCAGTATAACCGGGACGGTGGGCAATCAGCCCCAGCATTTT
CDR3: CASSITGTVGNQPQHF

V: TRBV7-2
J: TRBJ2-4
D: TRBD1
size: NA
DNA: TGTGCCAGCAGCTCCCGGGACAGGAGTTTTGTTCAGTACTTC
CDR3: CASSSRDRSFVQYF

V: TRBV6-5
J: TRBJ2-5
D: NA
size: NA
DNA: TGTGCCAGCAGCTACGACGGGGTAGAGACCCAGTACTTC
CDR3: CASSYDGVETQYF

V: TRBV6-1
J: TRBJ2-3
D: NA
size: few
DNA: TGTGCCAGCAGACAACTCTTGGGCAGGGCGCAGTATTTT
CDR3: CASRQLLGRAQYF

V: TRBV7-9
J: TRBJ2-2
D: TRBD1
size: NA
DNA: TGTGCCAGCAGCTCCCGGACAGGGGAAGGCACCGGGGAGCTGTTTTTT
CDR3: CASSSRTGEGTGELFF